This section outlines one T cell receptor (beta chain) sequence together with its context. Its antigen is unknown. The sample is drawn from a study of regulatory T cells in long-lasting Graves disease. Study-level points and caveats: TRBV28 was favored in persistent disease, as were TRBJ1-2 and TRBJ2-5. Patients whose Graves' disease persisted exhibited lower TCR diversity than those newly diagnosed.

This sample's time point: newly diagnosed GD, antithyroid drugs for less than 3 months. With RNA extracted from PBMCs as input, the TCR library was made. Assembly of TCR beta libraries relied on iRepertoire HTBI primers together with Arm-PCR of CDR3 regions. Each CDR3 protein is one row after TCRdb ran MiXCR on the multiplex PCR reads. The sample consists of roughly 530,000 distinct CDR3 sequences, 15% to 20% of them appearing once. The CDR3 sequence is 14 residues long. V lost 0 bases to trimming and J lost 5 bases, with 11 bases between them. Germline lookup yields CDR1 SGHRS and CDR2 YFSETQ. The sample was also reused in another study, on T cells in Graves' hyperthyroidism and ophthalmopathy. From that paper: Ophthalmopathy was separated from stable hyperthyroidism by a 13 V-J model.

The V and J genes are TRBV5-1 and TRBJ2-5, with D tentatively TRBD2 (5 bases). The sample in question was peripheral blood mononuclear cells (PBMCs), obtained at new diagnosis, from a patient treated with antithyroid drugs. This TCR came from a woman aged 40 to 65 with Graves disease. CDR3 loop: CASSLVRDTETQYF. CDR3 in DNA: TGCGCCAGCAGCTTGGTTCGGGATACGGAGACCCAGTACTTC.